These T cell receptor beta chains were read from a single sample in a study of shared clonotypes between healthy human individuals. Here immunoSEQ multiplex PCR was the method, and the copy in TCRdb shows in-frame clones only, minus some. The sample lists some 2,400,000 clones, 95% occurring once. The specimen was naive CD4+ T cells sorted from blood. The receptors were sampled from a man in his late teens or twenties in good health. Each CDR3 is given with its conserved first and last residue. Each record gives: J gene, D gene, V gene, CDR3 protein. The D gene is left open where the match is weak.

j_call: TRBJ1-1; d_call: TRBD1; v_call: TRBV5-6; cdr3_aa: CASSPGTGSEAFF
j_call: TRBJ2-7; d_call: -; v_call: TRBV6-5; cdr3_aa: CASSGSRGPYEQYF
j_call: TRBJ1-4; d_call: -; v_call: TRBV28; cdr3_aa: CASSLLGALNEKLFF
j_call: TRBJ2-5; d_call: -; v_call: TRBV5-1; cdr3_aa: CASSLGGGQETQYF
j_call: TRBJ2-3; d_call: -; v_call: TRBV5-4; cdr3_aa: CASSLSLLSTRTPSTDTQYF
j_call: TRBJ2-5; d_call: -; v_call: TRBV7-9; cdr3_aa: CASSLGRGETQYF
j_call: TRBJ1-5; d_call: TRBD1; v_call: TRBV27; cdr3_aa: CASRRQGGNQPQHF
j_call: TRBJ2-7; d_call: TRBD2; v_call: TRBV4-1; cdr3_aa: CASSRGLAGSGEQYF
j_call: TRBJ2-5; d_call: -; v_call: TRBV27; cdr3_aa: CASSSGITYQETQYF
j_call: TRBJ1-4; d_call: TRBD1; v_call: TRBV6-7; cdr3_aa: CASSYSLGGTGGFYEKLFF
j_call: TRBJ1-5; d_call: TRBD1; v_call: TRBV19; cdr3_aa: CASSIDLKVSGQGGQPQHF
j_call: TRBJ1-1; d_call: TRBD1; v_call: TRBV2; cdr3_aa: CASRLRTGGNTEAFF
j_call: TRBJ2-5; d_call: TRBD2; v_call: TRBV28; cdr3_aa: CASQASGGVKQETQYF
j_call: TRBJ1-3; d_call: -; v_call: TRBV29-1; cdr3_aa: CSVARDAGNTIYF
j_call: TRBJ2-7; d_call: -; v_call: TRBV7-9; cdr3_aa: CASSLQGIPEGYEQYF
j_call: TRBJ2-2; d_call: TRBD1; v_call: TRBV11-2; cdr3_aa: CASSTNRGRNTGELFF
j_call: TRBJ2-1; d_call: TRBD2; v_call: TRBV29-1; cdr3_aa: CSVDPTSGGAYNEQFF
j_call: TRBJ2-1; d_call: TRBD2; v_call: TRBV19; cdr3_aa: CATLAPPGLAGGEGYNEQFF
j_call: TRBJ2-5; d_call: -; v_call: TRBV7-9; cdr3_aa: CASSSRRADGNQETQYF
j_call: TRBJ1-2; d_call: -; v_call: TRBV7-2; cdr3_aa: CASSSRNYGYTF
j_call: TRBJ2-1; d_call: TRBD1; v_call: TRBV18; cdr3_aa: CASSPVTGGNNEQFF
j_call: TRBJ1-1; d_call: -; v_call: TRBV5-1; cdr3_aa: CASSQETGNTEAFF
j_call: TRBJ2-5; d_call: -; v_call: TRBV12-5; cdr3_aa: CASGSQSAQETQYF
j_call: TRBJ2-1; d_call: -; v_call: TRBV11-3; cdr3_aa: CASSRDASEQFF
j_call: TRBJ2-5; d_call: TRBD2; v_call: TRBV18; cdr3_aa: CASSPRLAGQETQYF
j_call: TRBJ2-2; d_call: TRBD1; v_call: TRBV6-5; cdr3_aa: CASSYSIQGAGELFF
j_call: TRBJ1-2; d_call: -; v_call: TRBV5-8; cdr3_aa: CASSLERGGYGYTF
j_call: TRBJ2-7; d_call: -; v_call: TRBV27; cdr3_aa: CAVGAGYYEQYF
j_call: TRBJ1-1; d_call: -; v_call: TRBV6-5; cdr3_aa: CASTPAAGTEAFF
j_call: TRBJ1-4; d_call: TRBD1; v_call: TRBV5-1; cdr3_aa: CASSWDRATNEKLFF
j_call: TRBJ1-4; d_call: -; v_call: TRBV18; cdr3_aa: CASSSWALGITNEKLFF
j_call: TRBJ1-1; d_call: TRBD1; v_call: TRBV19; cdr3_aa: CASARTGAGKLF
j_call: TRBJ2-1; d_call: -; v_call: TRBV5-4; cdr3_aa: CASSPQGPYNEQFF
j_call: TRBJ1-1; d_call: -; v_call: TRBV11-2; cdr3_aa: CASSLRGGDTEAFF
j_call: TRBJ2-2; d_call: TRBD2; v_call: TRBV9; cdr3_aa: CASSGPSGGFTGELFF
j_call: TRBJ2-7; d_call: -; v_call: TRBV25-1; cdr3_aa: CASSPGSYEQYF
j_call: TRBJ2-3; d_call: TRBD2; v_call: TRBV13; cdr3_aa: CASSLRTSGRKTTDTQYF
j_call: TRBJ2-1; d_call: -; v_call: TRBV6-1; cdr3_aa: CASSEPTAGYNEQFF
j_call: TRBJ2-6; d_call: TRBD1; v_call: TRBV19; cdr3_aa: CASSRDRVSGANVLTF
j_call: TRBJ2-2; d_call: -; v_call: TRBV5-1; cdr3_aa: CASSAQGGTGELFF
j_call: TRBJ1-2; d_call: -; v_call: TRBV21-1; cdr3_aa: CASSGRDRGVYGYTF
j_call: TRBJ1-2; d_call: -; v_call: TRBV30; cdr3_aa: CAWSFVGLKDYGYTF
j_call: TRBJ2-7; d_call: TRBD1; v_call: TRBV7-7; cdr3_aa: CASSGPGQAVYEQYF
j_call: TRBJ2-7; d_call: TRBD1; v_call: TRBV6-1; cdr3_aa: CASRGTGLYEQYF
j_call: TRBJ1-6; d_call: -; v_call: TRBV6-1; cdr3_aa: CASDRQNSPLHF
j_call: TRBJ2-7; d_call: -; v_call: TRBV6-6; cdr3_aa: CASSRYLAEEQYF
j_call: TRBJ1-4; d_call: TRBD1; v_call: TRBV30; cdr3_aa: CAWTRDRVAEKLFF
j_call: TRBJ2-3; d_call: TRBD2; v_call: TRBV4-2; cdr3_aa: CASSPPSGVTDTQYF
j_call: TRBJ1-5; d_call: -; v_call: TRBV6-5; cdr3_aa: CASRSEHNQPQHF
j_call: TRBJ1-1; d_call: -; v_call: TRBV6-5; cdr3_aa: CASSYLFGTEAFF
j_call: TRBJ1-4; d_call: -; v_call: TRBV5-1; cdr3_aa: CASSRSAAGDEKLFF
j_call: TRBJ1-4; d_call: -; v_call: TRBV10-1; cdr3_aa: CASSPRPNEKLFF
j_call: TRBJ2-2; d_call: TRBD1; v_call: TRBV10-3; cdr3_aa: CAISPRGPNGELFF
j_call: TRBJ1-6; d_call: -; v_call: TRBV5-5; cdr3_aa: CASSSQGFSSYNSPLHF
j_call: TRBJ1-2; d_call: -; v_call: TRBV27; cdr3_aa: CASSSRAGGYTF
j_call: TRBJ1-6; d_call: -; v_call: TRBV10-3; cdr3_aa: CAISGTDYNSPLHF
j_call: TRBJ2-7; d_call: -; v_call: TRBV5-1; cdr3_aa: CASSLALGEQYF
j_call: TRBJ1-1; d_call: -; v_call: TRBV5-1; cdr3_aa: CASSLYVENTEAFF